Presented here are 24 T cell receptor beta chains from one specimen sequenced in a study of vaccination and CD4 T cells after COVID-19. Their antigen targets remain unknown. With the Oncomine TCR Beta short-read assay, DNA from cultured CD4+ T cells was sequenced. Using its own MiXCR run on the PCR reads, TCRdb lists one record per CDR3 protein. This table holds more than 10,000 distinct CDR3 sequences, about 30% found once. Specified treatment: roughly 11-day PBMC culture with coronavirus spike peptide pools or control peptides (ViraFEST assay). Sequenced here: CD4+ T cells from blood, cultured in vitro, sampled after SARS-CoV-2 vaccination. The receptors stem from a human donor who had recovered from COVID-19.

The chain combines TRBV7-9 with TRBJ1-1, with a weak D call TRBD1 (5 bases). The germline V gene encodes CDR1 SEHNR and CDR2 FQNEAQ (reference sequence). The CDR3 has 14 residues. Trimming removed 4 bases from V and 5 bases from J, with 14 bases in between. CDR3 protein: CASSSWGRLTEAFF. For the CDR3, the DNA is TGTGCCAGCAGCTCGTGGGGACGTCTGACTGAAGCTTTCTTT.

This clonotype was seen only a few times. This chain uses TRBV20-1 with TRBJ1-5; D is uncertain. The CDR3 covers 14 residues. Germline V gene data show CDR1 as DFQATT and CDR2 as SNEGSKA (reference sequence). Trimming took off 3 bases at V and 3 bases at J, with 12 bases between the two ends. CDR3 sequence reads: CSARGDTPNQPQHF. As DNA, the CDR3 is TGCAGTGCTAGGGGTGACACTCCCAATCAGCCCCAGCATTTT.

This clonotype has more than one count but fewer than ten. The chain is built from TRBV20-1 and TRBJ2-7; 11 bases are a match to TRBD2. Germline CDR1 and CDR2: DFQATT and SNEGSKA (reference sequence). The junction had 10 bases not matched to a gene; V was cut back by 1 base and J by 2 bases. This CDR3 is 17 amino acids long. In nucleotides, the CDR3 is TGCAGTGCTAGAGCCCGGGGTAGCGGGAGGGCCGCCTACGAGCAGTACTTC. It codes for CSARARGSGRAAYEQYF.

CDR3 sequence (DNA): TGTGCCAGCAGCTTAGCGATGGCGACTGAAGCTTTCTTT. Protein sequence: CASSLAMATEAFF. This chain connects TRBV7-9 to TRBJ1-1; D gene uncertain. This CDR3 is built from 13 residues. Germline V lookup: CDR1 SEHNR, CDR2 FQNEAQ (reference sequence). Trimming pared 0 bases from V and 5 bases from J, leaving 7 bases between.

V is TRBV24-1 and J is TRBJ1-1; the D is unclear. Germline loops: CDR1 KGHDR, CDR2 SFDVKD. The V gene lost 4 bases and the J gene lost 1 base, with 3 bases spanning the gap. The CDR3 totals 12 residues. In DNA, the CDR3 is TGTGCCACCAGTGACTGGAACACTGAAGCTTTCTTT. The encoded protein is CATSDWNTEAFF.

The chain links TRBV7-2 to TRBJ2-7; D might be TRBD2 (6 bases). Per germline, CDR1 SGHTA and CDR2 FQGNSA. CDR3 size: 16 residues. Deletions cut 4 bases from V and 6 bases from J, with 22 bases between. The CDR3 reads CASSSVGGGDRLEQYF. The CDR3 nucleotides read TGTGCCAGCAGCTCGGTGGGCGGAGGGGACCGCCTCGAGCAGTACTTC.

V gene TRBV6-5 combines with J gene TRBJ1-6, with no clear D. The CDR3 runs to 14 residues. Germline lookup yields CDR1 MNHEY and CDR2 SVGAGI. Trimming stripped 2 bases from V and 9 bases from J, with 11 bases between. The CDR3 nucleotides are TGTGCCAGCAGTTACGGAGGAGGGAGTTCACCCCTCCACTTT. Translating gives CASSYGGGSSPLHF.

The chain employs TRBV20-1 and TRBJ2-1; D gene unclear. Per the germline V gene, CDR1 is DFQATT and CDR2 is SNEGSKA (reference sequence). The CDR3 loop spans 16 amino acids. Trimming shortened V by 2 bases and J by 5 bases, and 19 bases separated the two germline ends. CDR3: CSARYPELRLDNEQFF. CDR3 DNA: TGCAGTGCTAGATACCCCGAACTGAGGCTTGACAATGAGCAGTTCTTC.

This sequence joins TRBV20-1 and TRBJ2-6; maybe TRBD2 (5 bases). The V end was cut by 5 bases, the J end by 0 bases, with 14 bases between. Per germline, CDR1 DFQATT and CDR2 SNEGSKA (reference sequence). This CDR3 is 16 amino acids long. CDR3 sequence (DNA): TGCAGTGCTCCCAGCGGTAACCCCTCTGGGGCCAACGTCCTGACTTTC. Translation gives CSAPSGNPSGANVLTF.

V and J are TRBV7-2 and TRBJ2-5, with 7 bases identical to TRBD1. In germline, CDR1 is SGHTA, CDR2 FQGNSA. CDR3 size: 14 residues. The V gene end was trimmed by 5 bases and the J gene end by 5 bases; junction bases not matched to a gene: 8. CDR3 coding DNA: TGTGCCAGCAGCCTCGGGACAGCGAGGGAGACCCAGTACTTC. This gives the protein CASSLGTARETQYF.

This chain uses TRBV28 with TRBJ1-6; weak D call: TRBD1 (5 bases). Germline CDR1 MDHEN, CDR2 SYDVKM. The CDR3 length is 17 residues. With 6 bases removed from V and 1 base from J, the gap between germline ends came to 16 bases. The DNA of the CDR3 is TGTGCCAGCAGAGCTCCGGGGGGAACGTCCTATAATTCACCCCTCCACTTT. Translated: CASRAPGGTSYNSPLHF. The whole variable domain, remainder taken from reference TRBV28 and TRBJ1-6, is DVKVTQSSRYLVKRTGEKVFLECVQDMDHENMFWYRQDPGLGLRLIYFSYDVKMKEKGDIPEGYSVSREKKERFSLILESASTNQTSMYLCASRAPGGTSYNSPLHFGNGTRLTVT.

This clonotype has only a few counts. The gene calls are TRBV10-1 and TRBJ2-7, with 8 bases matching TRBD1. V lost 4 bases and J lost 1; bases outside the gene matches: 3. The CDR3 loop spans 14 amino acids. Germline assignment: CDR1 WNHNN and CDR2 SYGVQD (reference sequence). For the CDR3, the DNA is TGCGCCAGCAGTGCCTGGACAGGGTCCTACGAGCAGTACTTC. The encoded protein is CASSAWTGSYEQYF.

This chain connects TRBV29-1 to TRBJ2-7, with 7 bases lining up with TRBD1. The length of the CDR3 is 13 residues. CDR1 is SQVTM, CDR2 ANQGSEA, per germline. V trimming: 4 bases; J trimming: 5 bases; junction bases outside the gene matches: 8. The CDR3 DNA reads TGCAGCGTTGGTTACAGGGGTTTTAACGAGCAGTACTTC. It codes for CSVGYRGFNEQYF.

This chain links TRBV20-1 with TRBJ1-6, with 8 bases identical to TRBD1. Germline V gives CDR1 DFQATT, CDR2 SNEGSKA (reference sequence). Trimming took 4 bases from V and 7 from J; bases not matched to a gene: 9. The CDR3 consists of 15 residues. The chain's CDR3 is CSATLGTGDNSPLHF. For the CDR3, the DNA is TGCAGTGCTACCCTTGGGACAGGAGACAATTCACCCCTCCACTTT.

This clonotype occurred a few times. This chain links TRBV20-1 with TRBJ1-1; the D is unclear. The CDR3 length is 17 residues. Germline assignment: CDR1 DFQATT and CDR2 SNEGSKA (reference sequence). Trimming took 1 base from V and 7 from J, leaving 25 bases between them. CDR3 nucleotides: TGCAGTGCTAGAGTCTATAAAGGCGTCTCCTCGAGGGATGAAGCTTTCTTT. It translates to CSARVYKGVSSRDEAFF.

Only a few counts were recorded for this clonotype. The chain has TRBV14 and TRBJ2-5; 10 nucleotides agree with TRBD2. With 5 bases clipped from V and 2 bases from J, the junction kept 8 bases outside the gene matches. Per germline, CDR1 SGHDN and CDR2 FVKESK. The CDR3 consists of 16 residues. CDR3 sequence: CASSAGLADVQETQYF. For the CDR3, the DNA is TGTGCCAGCAGCGCAGGACTAGCGGATGTTCAAGAGACCCAGTACTTC.

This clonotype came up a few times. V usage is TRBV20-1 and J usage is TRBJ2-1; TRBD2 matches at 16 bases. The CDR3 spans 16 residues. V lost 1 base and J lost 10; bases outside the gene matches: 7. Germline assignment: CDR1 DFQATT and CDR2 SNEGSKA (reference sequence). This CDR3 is CSARVQGLAGGGEQFF. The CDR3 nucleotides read TGCAGTGCTAGAGTCCAGGGACTAGCGGGAGGGGGAGAGCAGTTCTTC.

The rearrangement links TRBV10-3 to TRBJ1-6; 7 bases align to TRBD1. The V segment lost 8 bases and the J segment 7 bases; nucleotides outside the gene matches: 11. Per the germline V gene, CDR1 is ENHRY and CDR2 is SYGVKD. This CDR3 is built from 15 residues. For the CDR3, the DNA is TGTGCCATCCGGCAAGCCCAGGGGGTAAATTCACCCCTCCACTTT. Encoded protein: CAIRQAQGVNSPLHF.

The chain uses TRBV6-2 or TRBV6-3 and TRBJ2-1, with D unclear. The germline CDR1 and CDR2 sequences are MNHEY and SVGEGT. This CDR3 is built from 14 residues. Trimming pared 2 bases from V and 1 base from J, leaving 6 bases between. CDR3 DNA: TGTGCCAGCAGTTACGTAGGATCCTACAATGAGCAGTTCTTC. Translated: CASSYVGSYNEQFF.

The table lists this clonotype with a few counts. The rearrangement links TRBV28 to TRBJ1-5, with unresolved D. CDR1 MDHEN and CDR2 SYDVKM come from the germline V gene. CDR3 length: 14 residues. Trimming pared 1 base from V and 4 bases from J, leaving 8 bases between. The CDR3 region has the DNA TGTGCCAGCAGTTTATTAGGGCCGAATCAGCCCCAGCATTTT. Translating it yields CASSLLGPNQPQHF.

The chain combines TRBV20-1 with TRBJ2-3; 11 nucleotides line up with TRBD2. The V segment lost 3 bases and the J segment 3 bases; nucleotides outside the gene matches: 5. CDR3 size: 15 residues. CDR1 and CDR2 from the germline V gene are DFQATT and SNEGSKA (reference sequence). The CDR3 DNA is TGCAGTGCTAGGGGAACTAGCGGGGGAACAGATACGCAGTATTTT. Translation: CSARGTSGGTDTQYF.

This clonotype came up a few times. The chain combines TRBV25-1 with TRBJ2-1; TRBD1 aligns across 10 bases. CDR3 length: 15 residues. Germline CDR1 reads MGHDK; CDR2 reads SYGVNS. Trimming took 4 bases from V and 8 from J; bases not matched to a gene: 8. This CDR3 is CASSVPGQGLDEQFF. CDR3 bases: TGTGCCAGCAGTGTCCCGGGACAGGGGCTAGATGAGCAGTTCTTC. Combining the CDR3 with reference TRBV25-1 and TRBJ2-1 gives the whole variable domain EADIYQTPRYLVIGTGKKITLECSQTMGHDKMYWYQQDPGMELHLIHYSYGVNSTEKGDLSSESTVSRIRTEHFPLTLESARPSHTSQYLCASSVPGQGLDEQFFGPGTRLTVL.

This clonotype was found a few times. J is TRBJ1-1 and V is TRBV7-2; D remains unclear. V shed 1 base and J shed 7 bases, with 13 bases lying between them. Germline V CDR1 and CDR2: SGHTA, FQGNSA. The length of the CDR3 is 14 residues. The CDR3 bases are TGTGCCAGCAGCTTAGACGGGATCCAAGGTGAAGCTTTCTTT. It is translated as CASSLDGIQGEAFF.

DNA of the CDR3: TGCAGTGCTAGAACGAATATGAACACTGAAGCTTTCTTT. Its translation is CSARTNMNTEAFF. V and J are TRBV20-1 and TRBJ1-1; D remains ambiguous. The germline CDR1 and CDR2 sequences are DFQATT and SNEGSKA (reference sequence). The CDR3 is 13 residues long. Trimming removed 2 bases at V and 0 bases at J, with 7 bases between.